A selection of T cell receptor beta chains follows, all from one sample in a study of CD4 T cells in relation to SARS-CoV-2 and coronaviruses. This table comes from immunoSEQ multiplex PCR, and its TCRdb copy is limited to in-frame clones, with some not included. Here the sample spans tens of thousands of clones, 90% to 95% being singletons. Specimen: naive CD4+ T cells from PBMCs. These receptor sequences come from an adult with COVID-19. The conserved cysteine and the conserved F or W are not part of the CDR3 here. Some rows mark clone size as missing; the rest say once, few, many or name a class of expanded clone.

CDR3	J	V	size
AWSVKGLGDEQF	TRBJ2-1	TRBV30	NA
ASSLDLASGTEQF	TRBJ2-1	TRBV5-6	NA
ASSSVGRVPETQY	TRBJ2-5	TRBV19	NA
ASRSRGPGTEAF	TRBJ1-1	TRBV2	NA
ASSLNLRNTGELF	TRBJ2-2	TRBV18	once
ASSVGAGGLGETQY	TRBJ2-5	TRBV9	few
ASRPGPADTQY	TRBJ2-3	TRBV6-5	NA
ASSPQGASVGTEAF	TRBJ1-1	TRBV18	few
ASSLTSGTYEQY	TRBJ2-7	TRBV5-1	NA
ASSLGRAGGPYEQY	TRBJ2-7	TRBV7-2	NA
ASPSKGGLGANVLT	TRBJ2-6	TRBV11-2	few
ASSPYFAGTNKEKLF	TRBJ1-4	TRBV7-2	NA
ASSQIGGNTEAF	TRBJ1-1	TRBV3-1/TRBV3-2	NA
ASSRGTSGIRADTQY	TRBJ2-3	TRBV6-6	NA
AWSSGSSGNTIY	TRBJ1-3	TRBV30	NA
ASSLYGGTSGRIEQF	TRBJ2-1	TRBV18	once